The TCR beta chain described here comes from a study of Graves' ophthalmopathy and Graves' hyperthyroidism. TCR beta CDR3 regions were amplified from RNA transcripts. First-round RT-PCR employed HTBI primers, with a second-round multiplex PCR after it. TCRdb redid the calling of the multiplex PCR reads with MiXCR, one entry per CDR3 protein. Of more than 550,000 distinct CDR3 sequences in the sample, approximately 39% are singletons; the top ten hold more than 3%. Pregnant or lactating patients and those with other autoimmune diseases or uncontrolled infections were excluded. Reliance was placed on clinical symptoms, serum thyroxine, TRAb, thyroid ultrasound and orbital computed tomography for diagnosis. The germline V and J ends were trimmed by 1 base and 2 bases, with 15 bases remaining between them. The length of the CDR3 is 17 residues. CDR1 SEHNR and CDR2 FQNEAQ come from the germline V gene (reference sequence).

Details on this clonotype: A much larger clone is a single base away; this may be a read error.

What was sequenced was peripheral blood. The chain couples TRBV7-9 to TRBJ1-5; D call uncertain. This receptor was taken from an adult man with Graves' ophthalmopathy. CDR3 residues: CASSLVIGEWGNQPQHF. For the CDR3, the DNA is TGTGCCAGCAGCTTAGTAATTGGGGAGTGGGGCAATCAGCCCCAGCATTTT.